This is a list of T cell receptor beta chains from one sample in a study of OX40 agonist ivuxolimab in advanced cancers. Clones were sequenced by immunoSEQ multiplex PCR, and TCRdb holds only the in-frame ones, with some missing. Among about 23,000 clones listed, around 79% were seen once. The starting material was CD4+ or CD8+ T cells sorted from blood, obtained in a trial of the OX40 agonist ivuxolimab. The receptors shown here come from an adult with an advanced solid tumor such as melanoma, head and neck, liver or kidney cancer. The CDR3 runs from the conserved cysteine through the conserved F or W.

length | J | V | CDR3
14 | TRBJ1-2 | TRBV19 | CASSTQAGNYGYTF
11 | TRBJ2-1 | TRBV11-1 | CASSVLNEQFF
14 | TRBJ2-3 | TRBV5-1 | CASSLAGNTDTQYF
14 | TRBJ1-6 | TRBV30 | CAWRRGLGGSPLHF
10 | TRBJ1-6 | TRBV20-1 | CSAGRTALHF
14 | TRBJ1-5 | TRBV2 | CASSGQGATQPQHF
13 | TRBJ2-1 | TRBV2 | CASRNTEYNEQFF
15 | TRBJ2-5 | TRBV11-3 | CASSLGLAGQETQYF
19 | TRBJ1-4 | TRBV27 | CASSRRGTQGGSNAEKLFF
15 | TRBJ2-5 | TRBV7-6 | CASSLAGAVQETQYF
15 | TRBJ1-5 | TRBV2 | CASSESQISNQPQHF
13 | TRBJ2-3 | TRBV6-4 | CASSDVPLATQYF
15 | TRBJ2-7 | TRBV9 | CASSVGTGTPYEQYF
15 | TRBJ2-3 | TRBV7-2 | CASRARTGISDTQYF
18 | TRBJ1-5 | TRBV5-4 | CASSQEVQGAAGNQPQHF
16 | TRBJ2-3 | TRBV5-1 | CASSLAGGPGTDTQYF
14 | TRBJ2-3 | TRBV7-3 | CASSSRQYTDTQYF
15 | TRBJ1-3 | TRBV19 | CASSIPAVSGNTIYF
14 | TRBJ2-7 | TRBV6-5 | CASSSGQGAYEQYF
18 | TRBJ2-1 | TRBV5-8 | CASSLGLAAGGPHNEQFF
17 | TRBJ2-3 | TRBV11-3 | CASSHRARGDTADTQYF
18 | TRBJ2-4 | TRBV18 | CASSLIMRVGNTKNIQYF
14 | TRBJ2-2 | TRBV5-8 | CASSWTGESGELFF
14 | TRBJ2-7 | TRBV2 | CASSADRGRYEQYF
12 | TRBJ1-2 | TRBV28 | CASSWSGYGYTF
14 | TRBJ1-2 | TRBV19 | CASSIGEGRLGYTF
11 | TRBJ1-1 | TRBV20-1 | CSAGRDTEAFF
17 | TRBJ2-7 | TRBV28 | CASSFNRPTPYGDEQYF
14 | TRBJ1-2 | TRBV6-5 | CASSSTTGTYGYTF
14 | TRBJ1-2 | TRBV7-2 | CASSSQGQGYGYTF
10 | NA | TRBV14 | CASRRDEQYF
18 | TRBJ2-2 | TRBV7-8 | CASSSQRGAELGTGELFF
16 | TRBJ2-1 | TRBV27 | CASSSLAGFSYNEQFF
16 | TRBJ1-1 | TRBV27 | CASSLEPLRQGSEAFF
13 | TRBJ1-2 | TRBV19 | CATSSGDIWGYTF
14 | TRBJ2-7 | TRBV4-1 | CASSQDGQHYEQYF
15 | TRBJ1-1 | TRBV28 | CASGPGTGGGTEAFF
13 | TRBJ2-5 | TRBV5-1 | CASSPDSQETQYF
16 | TRBJ2-6 | TRBV25-1 | CASSDGGSSGANVLTF
15 | TRBJ2-2 | TRBV19 | CASIKGAFNTGELFF
15 | TRBJ1-1 | TRBV4-1 | CASSLGRTVNTEAFF
14 | TRBJ2-7 | TRBV6-5 | CASKGQGKGYEQYF
11 | TRBJ1-5 | TRBV6-1 | CASSVTQPQHF
14 | TRBJ2-7 | TRBV19 | CASSIVGTAYEQYF
13 | TRBJ1-1 | TRBV27 | CASSYRENTEAFF
15 | TRBJ2-1 | TRBV7-2 | CASRLEGSLYNEQFF
15 | TRBJ1-5 | TRBV4-1 | CASSQVQESNQPQHF
13 | TRBJ1-2 | TRBV5-1 | CASSLQSYYGYTF
14 | TRBJ1-1 | TRBV18 | CASSPRQTNTEAFF
13 | TRBJ2-7 | TRBV6-6 | CASRRAGLYEQYF
15 | TRBJ1-1 | TRBV6-5 | CASSRSRGANTEAFF
15 | TRBJ2-1 | TRBV2 | CASSGQGVGNNEQFF